These 17 T cell receptor beta chains share one sample of origin, sequenced in a study of OX40 agonist ivuxolimab in advanced cancers. Assay used: immunoSEQ multiplex PCR; TCRdb lists only in-frame clones, some missing. Of 9,500 to 15,000 clones listed, about 80% were seen once; the top ten hold 25% to 30%. Sequenced here: CD4+ or CD8+ T cells sorted from blood, sampled in a trial of the OX40 agonist ivuxolimab. Receptors were obtained from an adult with an advanced solid tumor such as melanoma, head and neck, liver or kidney cancer.

Only a few counts were recorded for this clone. The gene calls are TRBV7-8 and TRBJ2-1, with 8 bases identical to TRBD2. From germline, CDR1 is SGHVS and CDR2 FQNEAQ. The CDR3 is 14 residues long. V lost 6 bases to trimming and J lost 7 bases; unmatched junction nucleotides: 8. The CDR3 sequence is CASSPGTSGNEQFF. DNA for the CDR3: TGTGCCAGCAGTCCAGGAACTAGCGGTAATGAGCAGTTCTTC.

This chain uses TRBV4-1 with TRBJ1-3; D not resolved. The CDR3 contains 16 residues. Germline V gene lookup returns CDR1 MGHRA and CDR2 YSYEKL. V shed 3 bases and J shed 2 bases, with 14 bases lying between them. The CDR3 region is CASSQGLNAPGNTIYF. The CDR3 DNA sequence: TGCGCCAGCAGCCAGGGCCTCAATGCCCCTGGAAACACCATATATTTT.

This sequence joins TRBV18 and TRBJ2-5; TRBD2 aligns across 14 bases. Germline CDR1 and CDR2: KGHSH and LQKENI. The CDR3 runs 17 residues. The V gene end was trimmed by 8 bases and the J gene end by 1 base; junction bases not matched to a gene: 9. CDR3 protein: CASQPRTSGGFQETQYF. In nucleotides, the CDR3 is TGTGCCAGCCAACCCCGGACTAGCGGGGGGTTCCAAGAGACCCAGTACTTC.

The chain carries TRBV7-9 and TRBJ2-7, with D tentatively TRBD2 (6 bases). CDR1 and CDR2 from the germline V gene are SEHNR and FQNEAQ (reference sequence). Trimming left V 0 bases short and J 2 bases short, with 8 bases between. There are 14 residues in the CDR3. The CDR3, as DNA: TGTGCCAGCAGCTTAGCCCGGGAGACCTACGAGCAGTACTTC. This translates into CASSLARETYEQYF.

V is TRBV5-1 and J is TRBJ2-7, with 12 bases fitting TRBD2. CDR3 size: 13 residues. The J segment lost 5 bases and the V segment lost 5 bases, leaving 2 bases of the junction unmatched. Germline V gene sequence: CDR1 SGHRS, CDR2 YFSETQ. The CDR3 nucleotides are TGCGCCAGCAGACGGACTAGCGGGGACGAGCAGTACTTC. The encoded protein is CASRRTSGDEQYF.

The J gene is TRBJ1-1, the V gene TRBV7-8; D might be TRBD1 (6 bases). The CDR3 consists of 17 residues. V gave up 4 bases and J gave up 0 bases, with 18 bases separating them. CDR1 and CDR2 (germline): SGHVS, FQNEAQ. CDR3 bases: TGTGCCAGCAGCTATTGGACCGGACAGATCATGAACACTGAAGCTTTCTTT. Amino acid sequence: CASSYWTGQIMNTEAFF.

The rearrangement uses TRBV9 and TRBJ2-7; 7 bases agree with TRBD1. This CDR3 spans 14 amino acids. The germline V gene has CDR1 SGDLS and CDR2 YYNGEE. Germline trimming cut 1 base from V and 3 bases from J; bases unmatched to any gene: 4. Here the CDR3 reads CASSVMTGSYEQYF. DNA for the CDR3: TGTGCCAGCAGCGTAATGACAGGGAGCTACGAGCAGTACTTC.

Relative to its sample, this clone is medium-sized. The V call is TRBV6-6, the J call TRBJ2-7, with TRBD1 matching over 7 bases. Germline loops: CDR1 MNHNY, CDR2 SVGAGI (reference sequence). The trim removed 6 bases at V and 2 bases at J, leaving 1 base unmatched. CDR3 length equals 12 residues. CDR3 in DNA: TGTGCCAGCAGGGACAGGCCCTACGAGCAGTACTTC. Translation: CASRDRPYEQYF.

The chain employs TRBV15 and TRBJ1-5, with 7 bases matching TRBD1. V lost 4 bases and J lost 9; bases outside the gene matches: 15. The CDR3 sequence is 16 residues long. CDR1 and CDR2 (germline): LNHNV, YYDKDF (reference sequence). This CDR3 reads CATSNPLRGQVGPQHF. The CDR3 coding sequence is TGTGCCACCAGCAACCCTCTTAGAGGACAGGTAGGGCCCCAGCATTTT.

The chain carries TRBV28 and TRBJ1-1; D is perhaps TRBD1 (6 bases). The CDR3 contains 18 residues. CDR1 and CDR2 from the germline V gene are MDHEN and SYDVKM. V lost 6 bases and J lost 0, with 23 bases in between. DNA of the CDR3: TGTGCCAGCAGCCCGAACACGGGGGGCGGTAGCCTGAACACTGAAGCTTTCTTT. It encodes CASSPNTGGGSLNTEAFF.

The genes are TRBV5-5 and TRBJ1-5; D unclear. The CDR3 sequence is 13 residues long. The V end lost 0 bases, the J end lost 1 base, and 2 bases lay between the germline ends. Germline CDR1 is SGHKS and CDR2 is YYEKEE (reference sequence). CDR3 protein: CASSLGSNQPQHF. In DNA, the CDR3 is TGTGCCAGCAGCTTGGGAAGCAATCAGCCCCAGCATTTT.

This chain uses TRBV28 with TRBJ1-1, with D possibly TRBD1 on 5 matching bases. The CDR3 is made up of 14 amino acids. V was trimmed by 4 bases and J by 5 bases, leaving 14 bases between them. Germline loops: CDR1 MDHEN, CDR2 SYDVKM. The DNA of the CDR3 is TGTGCCAGCAGTTGGGGGTGGCAATCGACTGAAGCTTTCTTT. Translating it yields CASSWGWQSTEAFF.

This clone came up once. V usage is TRBV4-2 and J usage is TRBJ1-2; D unclear. The CDR3 totals 17 residues. CDR1 is LGHNA and CDR2 is YNFKEQ in the germline V gene. The V end was cut by 1 base, the J end by 4 bases, with 19 bases between. The CDR3 bases are TGTGCCAGCAGCCAAGCGGAGTGGCAAGCATCTATCTATGGCTACACCTTC. Protein sequence: CASSQAEWQASIYGYTF.

The chain joins TRBV7-3 to TRBJ2-3; D might be TRBD2 (6 bases). CDR1 is SGHTA, CDR2 FQGTGA, per germline. The CDR3 is 18 amino acids. Trimming took 5 bases from V and 6 from J, leaving 27 bases between them. This CDR3 reads CASSPNLSGVGVADTQYF. The CDR3, as DNA: TGTGCCAGCAGCCCTAACCTTAGCGGAGTGGGGGTGGCGGATACGCAGTATTTT. Full variable domain (missing parts from reference TRBV7-3 and TRBJ2-3): GAGVSQTPSNKVTEKGKYVELRCDPISGHTALYWYRQSLGQGPEFLIYFQGTGAADDSGLPNDRFFAVRPEGSVSTLKIQRTERGDSAVYLCASSPNLSGVGVADTQYFGPGTRLTVL.

This chain uses TRBV7-6 with TRBJ2-7; no firm D call. The CDR3 is 14 residues long. Trimming removed 0 bases from V and 2 bases from J, with 8 bases in between. The germline gives CDR1 SGHVS, CDR2 FNYEAQ. The CDR3 bases are TGTGCCAGCAGCTTAGCTGCTGGGCCCTACGAGCAGTACTTC. It yields the protein CASSLAAGPYEQYF.

V gene TRBV6-6 combines with J gene TRBJ2-5, with TRBD2 as a possible D gene (6 bases). The germline V and J ends were trimmed by 7 bases and 2 bases, with 8 bases remaining between them. The CDR3 runs 12 residues. Germline V gene lookup returns CDR1 MNHNY and CDR2 SVGAGI (reference sequence). CDR3 nucleotides: TGTGCCAGCACCGGGACTCAAGAGACCCAGTACTTC. This translates into CASTGTQETQYF.

This clone was observed a few times. The chain joins TRBV28 to TRBJ1-2; tentative D call: TRBD1 (5 bases). CDR1 is MDHEN, CDR2 SYDVKM, per germline. CDR3 size: 14 residues. V lost 8 bases and J lost 6, with 19 bases in between. In DNA, the CDR3 is TGTGCCAGCCGGAGAGGGACGCCGGCCCATGGCTACACCTTC. The encoded protein is CASRRGTPAHGYTF.